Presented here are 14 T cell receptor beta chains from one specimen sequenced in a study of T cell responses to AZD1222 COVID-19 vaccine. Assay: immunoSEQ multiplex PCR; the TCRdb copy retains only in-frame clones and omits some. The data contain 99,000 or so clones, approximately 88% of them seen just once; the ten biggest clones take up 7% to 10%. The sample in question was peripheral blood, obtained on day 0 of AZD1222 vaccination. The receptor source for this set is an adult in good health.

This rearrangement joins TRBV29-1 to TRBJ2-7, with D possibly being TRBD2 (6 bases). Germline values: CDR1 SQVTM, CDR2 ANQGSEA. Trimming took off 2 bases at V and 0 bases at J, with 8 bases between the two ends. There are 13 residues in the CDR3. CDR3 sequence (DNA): TGCAGCGTTGAATGGGGGGTCTCCTACGAGCAGTACTTC. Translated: CSVEWGVSYEQYF.

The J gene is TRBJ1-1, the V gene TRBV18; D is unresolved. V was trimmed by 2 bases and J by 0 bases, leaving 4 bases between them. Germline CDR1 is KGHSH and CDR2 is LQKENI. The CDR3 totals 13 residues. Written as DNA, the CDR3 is TGTGCCAGCTCACCAGCGTTGAACACTGAAGCTTTCTTT. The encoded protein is CASSPALNTEAFF.

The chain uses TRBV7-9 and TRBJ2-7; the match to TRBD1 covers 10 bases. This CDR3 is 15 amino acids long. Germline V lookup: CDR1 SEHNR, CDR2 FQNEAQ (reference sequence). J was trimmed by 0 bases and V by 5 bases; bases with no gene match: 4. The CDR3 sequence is CASSGGQGSSYEQYF. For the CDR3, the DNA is TGTGCCAGCAGCGGGGGACAGGGGAGCTCCTACGAGCAGTACTTC.

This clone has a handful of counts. This CDR3 reads CASSSPGQGGEKLFF. The CDR3 DNA is TGTGCCAGCAGTTCCCCGGGACAGGGTGGTGAAAAACTGTTTTTT. J is TRBJ1-4 and V is TRBV28; 9 bases fit TRBD1. The V gene end was trimmed by 4 bases and the J gene end by 7 bases; junction bases not matched to a gene: 7. Per germline, CDR1 MDHEN and CDR2 SYDVKM. The CDR3 contains 15 residues.

The CDR3 protein is CASSVHLATDTQYF. As DNA, the CDR3 is TGTGCCAGCAGCGTACATTTAGCCACAGATACGCAGTATTTT. The chain couples TRBV7-2 to TRBJ2-3; no reliable D call. The CDR3 has 14 residues. V gave up 5 bases and J gave up 2 bases, with 11 bases separating them. Germline lookup yields CDR1 SGHTA and CDR2 FQGNSA. The full variable domain, in which reference TRBV7-2 and TRBJ2-3 provide the parts outside the CDR3, is GAGVSQSPSNKVTEKGKDVELRCDPISGHTALYWYRQSLGQGLEFLIYFQGNSAPDKSGLPSDRFSAERTGGSVSTLTIQRTQQEDSAVYLCASSVHLATDTQYFGPGTRLTVL.

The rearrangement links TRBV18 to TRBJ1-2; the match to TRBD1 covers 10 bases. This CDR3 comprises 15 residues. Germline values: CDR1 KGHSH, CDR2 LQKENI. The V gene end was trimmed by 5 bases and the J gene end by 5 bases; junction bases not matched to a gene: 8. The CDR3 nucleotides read TGTGCCAGCTCAAATGACAGGGGGCGCACATATGGCTACACCTTC. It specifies CASSNDRGRTYGYTF.

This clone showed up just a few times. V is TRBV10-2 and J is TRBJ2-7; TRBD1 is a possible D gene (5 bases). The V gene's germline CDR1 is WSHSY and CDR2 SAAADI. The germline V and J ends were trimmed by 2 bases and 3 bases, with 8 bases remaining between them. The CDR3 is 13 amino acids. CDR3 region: CASSETGFYEQYF. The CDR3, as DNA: TGCGCCAGCAGTGAGACAGGATTCTACGAGCAGTACTTC.

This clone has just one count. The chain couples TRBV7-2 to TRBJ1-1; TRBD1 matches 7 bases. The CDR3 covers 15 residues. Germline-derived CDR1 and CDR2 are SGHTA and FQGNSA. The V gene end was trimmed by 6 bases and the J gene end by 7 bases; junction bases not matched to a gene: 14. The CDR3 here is CASRKTGTTGIEAFF. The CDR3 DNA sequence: TGTGCCAGCAGAAAGACAGGGACCACGGGTATTGAAGCTTTCTTT.

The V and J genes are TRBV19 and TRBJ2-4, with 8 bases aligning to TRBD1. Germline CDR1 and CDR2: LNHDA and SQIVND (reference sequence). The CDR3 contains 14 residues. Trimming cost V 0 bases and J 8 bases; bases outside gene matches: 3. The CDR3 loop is CASSIDTGGYIQYF. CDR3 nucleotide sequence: TGTGCCAGTAGTATAGATACAGGGGGATACATTCAGTACTTC.

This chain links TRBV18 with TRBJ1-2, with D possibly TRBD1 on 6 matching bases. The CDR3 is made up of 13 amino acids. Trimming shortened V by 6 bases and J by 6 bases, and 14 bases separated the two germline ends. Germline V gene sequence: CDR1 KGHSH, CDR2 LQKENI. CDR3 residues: CASSLTGRDGYTF. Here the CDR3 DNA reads TGTGCCAGCTCTCTCACAGGGAGGGATGGCTACACCTTC.

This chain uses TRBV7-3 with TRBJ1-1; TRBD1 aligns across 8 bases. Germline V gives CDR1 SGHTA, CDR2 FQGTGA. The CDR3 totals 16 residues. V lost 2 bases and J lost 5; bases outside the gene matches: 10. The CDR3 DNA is TGTGCCAGCAGCTTAGGCCCGGACAGGGTTGGGACTGAAGCTTTCTTT. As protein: CASSLGPDRVGTEAFF.

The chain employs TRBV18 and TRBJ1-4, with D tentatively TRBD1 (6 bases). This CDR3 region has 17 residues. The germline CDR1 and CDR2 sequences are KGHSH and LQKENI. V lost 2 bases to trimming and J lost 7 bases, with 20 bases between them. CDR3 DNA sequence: TGTGCCAGCTCACCAAACTCATTGATTACAGGGACTGAAAAACTGTTTTTT. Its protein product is CASSPNSLITGTEKLFF. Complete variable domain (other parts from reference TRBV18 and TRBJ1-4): NAGVMQNPRHLVRRRGQEARLRCSPMKGHSHVYWYRQLPEEGLKFMVYLQKENIIDESGMPKERFSAEFPKEGPSILRIQQVVRGDSAAYFCASSPNSLITGTEKLFFGSGTQLSVL.

CDR3 bases: TGTGCCAGCAGTTCTAGCCCCGTCCGGGGACTCGGTGCTTTCTTT. Its protein product is CASSSSPVRGLGAFF. The chain combines TRBV28 with TRBJ1-1; D possibly corresponds to TRBD1 (5 bases). V lost 4 bases to trimming and J lost 11 bases, with 23 bases between them. Germline CDR1 MDHEN, CDR2 SYDVKM. The CDR3 spans 15 residues.

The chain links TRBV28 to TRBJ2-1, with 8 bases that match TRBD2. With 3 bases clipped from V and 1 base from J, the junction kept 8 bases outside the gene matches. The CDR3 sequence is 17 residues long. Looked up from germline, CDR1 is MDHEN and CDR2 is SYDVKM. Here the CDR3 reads CASSFNLRLASYNEQFF. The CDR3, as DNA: TGTGCCAGCAGTTTTAATCTTAGACTAGCGTCCTACAATGAGCAGTTCTTC.